A single sample is the source of the 26 T cell receptor beta chains below, sequenced in a study of identical twins. TCRdb re-derived calls from the 5' RACE reads in MiXCR, one entry per CDR3 protein. Among 400,000 to 550,000 distinct CDR3 sequences listed, about 13% were seen once. The same sample was also studied in work on yellow fever vaccine responses in identical twins.

Specimen: CD4+ T cells sorted from blood. Receptors were obtained from a woman under 30 in good health.

In this sample, this clonotype turned up a few times. The chain uses TRBV20-1 and TRBJ1-6; D uncertain. The CDR3 has 17 residues. Germline V gene data show CDR1 as DFQATT and CDR2 as SNEGSKA (reference sequence). V lost 0 bases to trimming and J lost 6 bases, with 18 bases between them. DNA of the CDR3: TGCAGTGCTAGAGATTCGGCAGGCGGATTAAGTAATTCACCCCTCCACTTT. This codes for CSARDSAGGLSNSPLHF.

This clonotype was recorded a few times. The rearrangement uses TRBV6-1 and TRBJ2-3; 9 bases are a match to TRBD2. After removal of 5 bases from V and 9 bases from J, the junction contained 15 bases not matched to a gene. Germline V CDR1 and CDR2: MNHNS, SASEGT. CDR3 length: 16 residues. DNA of the CDR3: TGTGCCAGCAGTACCCCCGGCGGGAGGGCCACCGGGACGCAGTATTTT. Its translation: CASSTPGGRATGTQYF.

The rearrangement uses TRBV7-6 and TRBJ2-2; no reliable D call. V dropped 1 base and J dropped 0 bases, with 9 bases sitting between them. Germline lookup yields CDR1 SGHVS and CDR2 FNYEAQ. The CDR3 has 16 residues. CDR3: CASSLEVRPNTGELFF. CDR3 sequence (DNA): TGTGCCAGCAGCTTAGAAGTGCGGCCGAACACCGGGGAGCTGTTTTTT.

The gene calls are TRBV20-1 and TRBJ2-1, with 9 bases aligning to TRBD2. CDR3 length: 15 residues. Germline assignment: CDR1 DFQATT and CDR2 SNEGSKA (reference sequence). The J segment lost 5 bases and the V segment lost 6 bases, leaving 11 bases of the junction unmatched. CDR3: CSAPLPGLAHNEQFF. DNA for the CDR3: TGCAGTGCCCCACTCCCGGGACTAGCCCACAATGAGCAGTTCTTC.

This clonotype was seen a handful of times. The chain joins TRBV29-1 to TRBJ2-7; TRBD2 might be the D (5 bases). The CDR3 sequence is 13 residues long. CDR1 and CDR2 from the germline V gene are SQVTM and ANQGSEA. The V and J ends lost 3 bases and 4 bases respectively, with 13 bases between them. The CDR3 region has the DNA TGCAGCGTTGAGATTAGGAGAGGGTACGAGCAGTACTTC. Amino acids: CSVEIRRGYEQYF.

This clonotype has just a few counts. V usage is TRBV5-1 and J usage is TRBJ2-2; D is ambiguous. CDR3 length: 14 amino acids. Germline V gene data show CDR1 as SGHRS and CDR2 as YFSETQ. The V gene lost 2 bases and the J gene lost 3 bases, with 8 bases spanning the gap. The DNA of the CDR3 is TGCGCCAGCAGCTTCGGGCATGACACCGGGGAGCTGTTTTTT. It is translated as CASSFGHDTGELFF.

The rearrangement joins TRBV6-2 or TRBV6-3 to TRBJ2-5; tentatively, D is TRBD1 or TRBD2 (5 bases each). The CDR3 contains 15 residues. CDR1 and CDR2 (germline): MNHEY, SVGEGT. V shed 7 bases and J shed 3 bases, with 18 bases lying between them. CDR3 protein: CASKQTGTAKETQYF. The CDR3 bases are TGTGCCAGCAAGCAAACCGGGACGGCAAAAGAGACCCAGTACTTC.

V usage is TRBV28 and J usage is TRBJ2-3; 11 bases agree with TRBD2. The CDR3 is 17 amino acids. V was pared by 6 bases and J by 3 bases, with 11 bases of the junction left unmatched. In germline, CDR1 is MDHEN, CDR2 SYDVKM. CDR3 region: CASSPSAGTSGTDTQYF. DNA for the CDR3: TGTGCCAGCAGCCCCTCTGCCGGGACTAGCGGTACAGATACGCAGTATTTT.

The V gene is TRBV5-1, the J gene TRBJ2-7; the D gene is possibly TRBD2 (5 bases). The CDR3 has 14 residues. The germline V and J ends were trimmed by 2 bases and 5 bases, with 14 bases remaining between them. The germline V gene has CDR1 SGHRS and CDR2 YFSETQ. DNA of the CDR3: TGCGCCAGCAGCTTTAATGACCCTAGCCACGAGCAGTACTTC. Translated, it gives CASSFNDPSHEQYF.

The gene calls are TRBV27 and TRBJ1-2; 9 bases line up with TRBD1. The CDR3 runs 15 residues. The V segment lost 5 bases and the J segment 6 bases; nucleotides outside the gene matches: 10. CDR1 and CDR2 (germline): MNHEY, SMNVEV (reference sequence). CDR3 protein: CASSLITGGANGYTF. DNA of the CDR3: TGTGCCAGCAGTCTAATTACAGGGGGCGCGAATGGCTACACCTTC.

The table lists this clonotype with many counts. The DNA for the CDR3 is TGCGCCAGCAGCCTACGCTCGCAGACAGGAGTATACGAAAAACTGTTTTTT. Amino acid sequence: CASSLRSQTGVYEKLFF. The chain is built from TRBV5-1 and TRBJ1-4; perhaps TRBD1 as D (6 bases). This CDR3 is built from 17 residues. Germline V gene data show CDR1 as SGHRS and CDR2 as YFSETQ. The V end lost 4 bases, the J end lost 8 bases, and 24 bases lay between the germline ends.

Concerning this clonotype: A single base separates this from a much larger clone, so it may be a read error. The rearrangement joins TRBV27 to TRBJ2-7, with 10 bases that match TRBD1. The CDR3 length is 12 residues. CDR1 is MNHEY, CDR2 SMNVEV, per germline (reference sequence). Unmatched junction bases numbered 2, after V lost 6 bases and J lost 6 bases. CDR3 region: CASRGQGSEQYF. CDR3 bases: TGTGCCAGCAGGGGACAGGGGAGCGAGCAGTACTTC.

This clonotype was detected only a few times. The gene calls are TRBV7-3 and TRBJ1-1; D is unclear. This CDR3 comprises 13 residues. Germline values: CDR1 SGHTA, CDR2 FQGTGA. The ends were cut back, 4 bases at V and 3 bases at J, with 9 bases in the middle. CDR3 protein: CASSSVAYTEAFF. The CDR3 DNA reads as TGTGCCAGCAGCTCCGTCGCATACACTGAAGCTTTCTTT. The full variable domain, rest sourced from reference TRBV7-3 and TRBJ1-1, is GAGVSQTPSNKVTEKGKYVELRCDPISGHTALYWYRQSLGQGPEFLIYFQGTGAADDSGLPNDRFFAVRPEGSVSTLKIQRTERGDSAVYLCASSSVAYTEAFFGQGTRLTVV.

This clonotype has a handful of counts. The genes are TRBV7-8 and TRBJ2-5; possibly TRBD2 for D (5 bases). Trimming took off 3 bases at V and 10 bases at J, with 18 bases between the two ends. Germline CDR1 and CDR2: SGHVS and FQNEAQ. CDR3 size: 14 residues. The CDR3 sequence: CASSFLSLGADQYF. CDR3 DNA: TGTGCCAGCAGCTTCCTTTCGCTAGGAGCGGACCAGTACTTC. The complete variable domain, with remaining parts taken from reference TRBV7-8 and TRBJ2-5, reads GAGVSQSPRYKVAKRGQDVALRCDPISGHVSLFWYQQALGQGPEFLTYFQNEAQLDKSGLPSDRFFAERPEGSVSTLKIQRTQQEDSAVYLCASSFLSLGADQYFGPGTRLLVL.

The CDR3 DNA is TGTGCCAGCAGCTTTAAGACAAGAAACACTGAAGCTTTCTTT. Encoded protein: CASSFKTRNTEAFF. The rearrangement joins TRBV5-5 to TRBJ1-1; D is undetermined. V was shortened by 2 bases and J by 2 bases, with 10 bases between the two germline ends. The CDR3 is 14 amino acids. The germline V gene encodes CDR1 SGHKS and CDR2 YYEKEE (reference sequence). Variable domain in full (rest from reference TRBV5-5 and TRBJ1-1): DAGVTQSPTHLIKTRGQQVTLRCSPISGHKSVSWYQQVLGQGPQFIFQYYEKEERGRGNFPDRFSARQFPNYSSELNVNALLLGDSALYLCASSFKTRNTEAFFGQGTRLTVV.

This clonotype has ten or more counts. V usage is TRBV12-3 or TRBV12-4 and J usage is TRBJ2-5; D not resolved. Trimming pared 3 bases from V and 2 bases from J, leaving 4 bases between. The CDR3 runs 12 residues. CDR3 region: CASSFLQETQYF. As DNA, the CDR3 is TGTGCCAGCAGTTTTCTGCAAGAGACCCAGTACTTC.

The chain combines TRBV20-1 with TRBJ2-1; TRBD2 might be the D (5 bases). Germline loops: CDR1 DFQATT, CDR2 SNEGSKA (reference sequence). The ends were cut back, 4 bases at V and 0 bases at J, with 10 bases in the middle. The length of the CDR3 is 14 residues. The CDR3 spells CSATDYSSYNEQFF. The CDR3 region has the DNA TGCAGTGCTACCGACTACAGCTCCTACAATGAGCAGTTCTTC.

This clonotype was detected only a few times. The V gene is TRBV10-3, the J gene TRBJ2-7; D ambiguous. Germline V gene sequence: CDR1 ENHRY, CDR2 SYGVKD. The CDR3 loop spans 12 amino acids. Deletions cut 3 bases from V and 3 bases from J, with 6 bases between. The chain's CDR3 is CAISDNSYEQYF. The CDR3 nucleotides are TGTGCCATCAGTGATAACAGCTACGAGCAGTACTTC.

The genes are TRBV6-2 or TRBV6-3 and TRBJ2-1; TRBD2 agrees at 8 bases. V shed 0 bases and J 9 bases; nucleotides not matched to a gene: 13. Germline CDR1 and CDR2: MNHEY and SVGEGT. There are 17 residues in the CDR3. Here the CDR3 DNA reads TGTGCCAGCAGTTACTCGCAAGGGACTAGGGTCCCAGGTGAGCAGTTCTTC. It yields the protein CASSYSQGTRVPGEQFF.

The chain has TRBV2 and TRBJ2-3; tentative D call: TRBD1 (6 bases). CDR3 length: 14 amino acids. The germline V gene encodes CDR1 SNHLY and CDR2 FYNNEI. The V end lost 5 bases, the J end lost 5 bases, and 14 bases lay between the germline ends. The CDR3 DNA is TGTGCCAGCAGTATAACAGGGAACAAAGATACGCAGTATTTT. Protein sequence: CASSITGNKDTQYF.

The CDR3 bases are TGTGCCAGCAGTCAGCGCAGGGGCCACGAGCAGTACTTC. It encodes CASSQRRGHEQYF. The V and J genes are TRBV25-1 and TRBJ2-7; TRBD1 is a possible D gene (6 bases). Trimming shortened V by 5 bases and J by 5 bases, and 13 bases separated the two germline ends. Germline V gene data show CDR1 as MGHDK and CDR2 as SYGVNS. The CDR3 runs to 13 residues.

At least ten counts were recorded for this clonotype. The rearrangement links TRBV5-1 to TRBJ2-2, with D perhaps matching TRBD2 (6 bases). Germline lookup yields CDR1 SGHRS and CDR2 YFSETQ. CDR3 length: 15 residues. Trimming took 0 bases from V and 3 from J, leaving 9 bases between them. The DNA for the CDR3 is TGCGCCAGCAGCTTGGCGGGGGTGGACACCGGGGAGCTGTTTTTT. Protein product: CASSLAGVDTGELFF. The entire variable domain, with the rest obtained from reference TRBV5-1 and TRBJ2-2, is as follows: KAGVTQTPRYLIKTRGQQVTLSCSPISGHRSVSWYQQTPGQGLQFLFEYFSETQRNKGNFPGRFSGRQFSNSRSEMNVSTLELGDSALYLCASSLAGVDTGELFFGEGSRLTVL.

The rearrangement uses TRBV18 and TRBJ2-7; no clear D. The V and J ends lost 3 bases and 2 bases respectively, with 14 bases between them. The V gene's germline CDR1 is KGHSH and CDR2 LQKENI. This CDR3 has 15 residues. The CDR3 DNA reads as TGTGCCAGCTCACCCCCCGGACGGCAGACCTACGAGCAGTACTTC. Its protein is CASSPPGRQTYEQYF.

The chain combines TRBV20-1 with TRBJ2-5, with 11 bases lining up with TRBD2. V was clipped by 2 bases and J by 5 bases; unmatched bases: 10. Per germline, CDR1 DFQATT and CDR2 SNEGSKA (reference sequence). The length of the CDR3 is 16 residues. The CDR3 protein is CSARSTSGKGRETQYF. Here the CDR3 DNA reads TGCAGTGCTAGATCGACTAGCGGGAAGGGAAGGGAGACCCAGTACTTC.

This clonotype was found a few times. The chain couples TRBV5-5 to TRBJ2-1; 7 bases agree with TRBD2. Germline trimming cut 3 bases from V and 7 bases from J; bases unmatched to any gene: 7. Germline CDR1 SGHKS, CDR2 YYEKEE (reference sequence). CDR3 length: 14 amino acids. The CDR3 coding sequence is TGTGCCAGCAGCTCTGGACTAGTCCCGAATGAGCAGTTCTTC. Translation gives CASSSGLVPNEQFF.

The chain employs TRBV29-1 and TRBJ2-1; TRBD1 or TRBD2 may be the D gene (5 bases each). V lost 5 bases, J lost 7 bases, and 27 bases lay in between. This CDR3 has 17 amino acids. Germline CDR1 is SQVTM and CDR2 is ANQGSEA. CDR3 amino acids: CSVLGVASDPPQNEQFF. In DNA form, the CDR3 reads TGCAGCGTTTTGGGGGTGGCTAGTGACCCCCCCCAGAATGAGCAGTTCTTC.